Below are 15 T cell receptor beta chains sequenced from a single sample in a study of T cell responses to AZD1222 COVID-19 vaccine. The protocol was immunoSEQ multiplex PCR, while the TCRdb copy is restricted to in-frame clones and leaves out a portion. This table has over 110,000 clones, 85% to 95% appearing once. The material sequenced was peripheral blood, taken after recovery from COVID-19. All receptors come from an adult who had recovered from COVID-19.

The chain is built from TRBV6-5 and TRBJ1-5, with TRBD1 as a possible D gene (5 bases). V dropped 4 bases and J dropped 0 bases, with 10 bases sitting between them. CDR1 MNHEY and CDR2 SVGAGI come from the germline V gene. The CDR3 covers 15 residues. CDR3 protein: CASSSTAYSNQPQHF. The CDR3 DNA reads TGTGCCAGCAGTTCGACAGCCTATAGCAATCAGCCCCAGCATTTT.

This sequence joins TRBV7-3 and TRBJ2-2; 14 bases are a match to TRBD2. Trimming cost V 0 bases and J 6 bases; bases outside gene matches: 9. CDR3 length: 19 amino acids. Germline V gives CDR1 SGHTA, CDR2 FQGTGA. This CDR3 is CASSLTGLAGVPKSGELFF. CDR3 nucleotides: TGTGCCAGCAGCTTAACGGGACTAGCGGGAGTTCCGAAATCCGGGGAGCTGTTTTTT.

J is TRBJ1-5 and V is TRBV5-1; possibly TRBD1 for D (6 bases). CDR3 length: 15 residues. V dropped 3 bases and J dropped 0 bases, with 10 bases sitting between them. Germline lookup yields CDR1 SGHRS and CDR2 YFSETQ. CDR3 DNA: TGCGCCAGCAGCTGGACAGATTATAGCAATCAGCCCCAGCATTTT. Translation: CASSWTDYSNQPQHF.

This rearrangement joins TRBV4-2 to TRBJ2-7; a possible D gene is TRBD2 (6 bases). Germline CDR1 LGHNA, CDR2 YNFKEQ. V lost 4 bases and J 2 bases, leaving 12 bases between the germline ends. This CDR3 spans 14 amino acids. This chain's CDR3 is CASSLGGPAYEQYF. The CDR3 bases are TGTGCCAGCAGCCTGGGAGGCCCTGCCTACGAGCAGTACTTC.

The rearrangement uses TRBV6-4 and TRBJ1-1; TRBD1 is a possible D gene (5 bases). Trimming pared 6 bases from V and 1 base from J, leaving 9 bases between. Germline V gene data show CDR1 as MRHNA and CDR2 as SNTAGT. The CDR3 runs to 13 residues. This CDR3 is CASRETANTEAFF. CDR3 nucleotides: TGTGCCAGCAGGGAGACAGCGAACACTGAAGCTTTCTTT.

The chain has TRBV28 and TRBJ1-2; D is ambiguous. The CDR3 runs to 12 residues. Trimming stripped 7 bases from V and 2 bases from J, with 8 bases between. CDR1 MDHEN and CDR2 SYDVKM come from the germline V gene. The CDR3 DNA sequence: TGTGCCAGCATGATAGGGAACTATGGCTACACCTTC. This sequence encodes CASMIGNYGYTF.

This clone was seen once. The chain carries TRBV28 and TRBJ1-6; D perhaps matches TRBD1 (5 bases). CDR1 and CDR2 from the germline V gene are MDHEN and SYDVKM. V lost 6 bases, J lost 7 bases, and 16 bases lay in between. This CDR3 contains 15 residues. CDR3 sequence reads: CASREGRQGNSPLHF. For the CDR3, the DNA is TGTGCCAGCAGAGAGGGGCGCCAGGGCAATTCACCCCTCCACTTT.

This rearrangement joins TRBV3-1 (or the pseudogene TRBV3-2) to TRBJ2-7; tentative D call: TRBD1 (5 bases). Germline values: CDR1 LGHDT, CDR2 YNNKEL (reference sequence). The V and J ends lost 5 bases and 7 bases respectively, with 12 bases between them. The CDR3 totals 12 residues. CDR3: CASSLTEAEQYF. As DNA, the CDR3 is TGTGCCAGCAGCTTGACAGAGGCGGAGCAGTACTTC.

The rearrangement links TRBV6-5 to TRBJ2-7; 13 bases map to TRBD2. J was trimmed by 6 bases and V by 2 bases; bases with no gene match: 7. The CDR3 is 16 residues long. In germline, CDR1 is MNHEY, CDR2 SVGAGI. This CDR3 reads CASSYTGLAGSGEQYF. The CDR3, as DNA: TGTGCCAGCAGTTACACGGGACTAGCGGGAAGTGGCGAGCAGTACTTC.

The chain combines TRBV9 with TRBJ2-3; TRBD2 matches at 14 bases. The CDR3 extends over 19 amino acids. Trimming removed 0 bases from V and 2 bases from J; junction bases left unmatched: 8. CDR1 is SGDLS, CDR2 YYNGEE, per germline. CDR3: CASSVAGLAGVGDTDTQYF. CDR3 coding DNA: TGTGCCAGCAGCGTAGCGGGACTAGCGGGAGTAGGGGACACAGATACGCAGTATTTT.

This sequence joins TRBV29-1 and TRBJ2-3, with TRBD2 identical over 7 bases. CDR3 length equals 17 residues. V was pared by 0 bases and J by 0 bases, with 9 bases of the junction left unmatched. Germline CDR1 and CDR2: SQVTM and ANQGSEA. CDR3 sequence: CSVEDRWGEGSTDTQYF. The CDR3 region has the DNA TGCAGCGTTGAAGATCGGTGGGGGGAGGGTAGCACAGATACGCAGTATTTT.

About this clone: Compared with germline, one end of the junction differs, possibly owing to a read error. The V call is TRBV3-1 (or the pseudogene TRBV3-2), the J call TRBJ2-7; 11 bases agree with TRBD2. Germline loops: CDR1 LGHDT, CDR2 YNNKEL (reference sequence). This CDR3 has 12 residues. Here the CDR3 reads CASSQSASGRLF. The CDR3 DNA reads TGTGCCAGCAGCCAATCAGCTAGCGGGAGGCTGTTC.

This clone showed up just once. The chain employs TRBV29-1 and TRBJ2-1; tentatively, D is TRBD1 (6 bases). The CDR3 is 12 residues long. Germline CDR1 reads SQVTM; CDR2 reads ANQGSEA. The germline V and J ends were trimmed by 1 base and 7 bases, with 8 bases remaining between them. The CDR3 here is CSVEGQGNEQFF. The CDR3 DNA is TGCAGCGTTGAAGGTCAGGGGAATGAGCAGTTCTTC.

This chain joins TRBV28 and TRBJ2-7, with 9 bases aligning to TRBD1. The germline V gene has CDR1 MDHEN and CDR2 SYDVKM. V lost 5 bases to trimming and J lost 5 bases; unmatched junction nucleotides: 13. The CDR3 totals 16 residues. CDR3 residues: CASSDPGQGFVNEQYF. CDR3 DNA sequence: TGTGCCAGCAGTGATCCAGGACAGGGGTTTGTGAACGAGCAGTACTTC.

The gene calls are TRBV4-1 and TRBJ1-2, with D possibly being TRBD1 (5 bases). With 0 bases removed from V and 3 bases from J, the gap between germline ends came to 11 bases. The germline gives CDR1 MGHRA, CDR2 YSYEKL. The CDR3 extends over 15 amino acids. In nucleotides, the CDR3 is TGCGCCAGCAGCCAAGAGTGGGTCAGGGACTATGGCTACACCTTC. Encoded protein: CASSQEWVRDYGYTF.